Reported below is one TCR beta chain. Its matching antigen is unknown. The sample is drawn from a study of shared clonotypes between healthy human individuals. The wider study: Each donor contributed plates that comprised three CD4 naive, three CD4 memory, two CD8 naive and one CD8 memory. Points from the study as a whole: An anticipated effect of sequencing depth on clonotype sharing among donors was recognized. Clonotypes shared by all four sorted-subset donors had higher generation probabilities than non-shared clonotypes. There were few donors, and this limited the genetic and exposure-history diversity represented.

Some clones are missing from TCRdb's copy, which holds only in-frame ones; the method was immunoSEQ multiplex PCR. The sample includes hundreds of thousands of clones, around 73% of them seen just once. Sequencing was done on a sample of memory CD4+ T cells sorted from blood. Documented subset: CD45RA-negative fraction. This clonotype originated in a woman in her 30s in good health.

The CDR3 DNA reads TGTGCCATCAACCATAGCGACAGAGGCTCCTACGAGCAGTACTTC. Translated, it gives CAINHSDRGSYEQYF. The chain carries TRBV10-3 and TRBJ2-7; D might be TRBD1 or TRBD2, each matching 5 bases. Trimming stripped 7 bases from V and 0 bases from J, with 16 bases between. There are 15 residues in the CDR3. Germline V gene lookup returns CDR1 ENHRY and CDR2 SYGVKD.